This paragraph covers one T cell receptor (beta chain) sequence. This clonotype was seen a few times. It has no known antigen specificity. There are no base qualities to consult, and no much larger clone falls within one base. The meaning of the sample's treatment or condition label: live attenuated yellow fever vaccine strain. At each blood-draw timepoint, two biological replicates of bulk PBMCs were obtained. PBMCs were isolated from peripheral blood using a standard Ficoll-Paque protocol. TriZol was used to extract RNA from bulk PBMCs, CD4 and CD8 fractions, and dextramer-positive and dextramer-negative fractions. The data originate from a study of T cells after yellow fever vaccination (dated 2019 in TCRdb). Concerning the study at large: The SMART-Seq v4 Ultra Low Input RNA kit was used to prepare libraries from fractions with low cell numbers. To follow T-cell clones before and after both primary and booster YFV17D yellow fever vaccination, bulk TCR alpha and beta repertoires underwent longitudinal sequencing. Blood was drawn at multiple timepoints before and after primary and secondary immunization, with bulk PBMC replicates and cell subsets isolated. Two healthy male donors, one aged 18 to 30 and one aged 30 to 40 years, were included in the cohort. Beyond this particular receptor, the publication reports: Because abundant contaminating clonotypes from the bulk population could be contained in FACS-sorted repertoires, computational filtering was required. After the booster, most of the clones that had expanded following primary vaccination were detected again (around 97% of CD4 and 88% of CD8), which suggests that memory was broadly maintained. Because only a couple of donors were included in the study, the extent to which the findings can be generalized is limited. A small fraction of clonotypes showed up in both the CD4 and CD8 compartments, probably as a result of convergent recombination. The secondary T-cell response was found to be weaker but faster than the primary response, with a peak reached on day 5 rather than on day 15.

V sheds 4 bases and J sheds 5 bases, leaving 21 bases between their ends. CDR1 and CDR2 are drawn from the germline V gene: SGHTS, YDEGEE. There are 16 amino acids in the CDR3, from cysteine to phenylalanine inclusive. Of the read, only the CDR3 DNA is kept; its 48 bases are in frame from base 1. Synthesis of TCR cDNA relied on 5'RACE template switching, a step that introduced a universal primer site along with unique molecular identifiers. Priming for cDNA synthesis came from both the TCR alpha and TCR beta constant segments. Two PCR steps were used to amplify libraries, with sample barcodes and sequencing adapters being added in the second step. Libraries were sequenced on Illumina HiSeq 2500 (2x100 bp) or NovaSeq (2x150 bp). Regarding the original processing steps: MIGEC was used to demultiplex reads and collapse the reads into UMI consensus sequences, and MiXCR was used for V(D)J alignment. Using edgeR on replicate PBMC samples, clonotypes were called vaccine-responding if FDR was below 0.01 and the log2 fold change was above 5 up to day 15. Each bulk clonotype received a CD4 or CD8 identity based on whether the sequenced CD4 or CD8 repertoire contained that clonotype at higher abundance. In-frame beta chains were kept once TCRdb had trimmed the public reads at Q25 with fastp and called clones with MiXCR. Under each unique CDR3 protein, matching rows form one entry showing the most common genes and DNA. TCRdb, not the authors, supplied the V and J calls. In this sample the table shows around 530,000 distinct CDR3 sequences, about a sixth of which occur a single time. Jointly, the top ten make up roughly 17% of the sample.

This material consisted of PBMCs, taken about 5 days after the first yellow fever vaccination. The sequence was collected from a man aged 18-30 years who received the YFV17D yellow fever vaccine. The V and J genes are TRBV5-8 and TRBJ2-5; the D segment could be TRBD1, given 6 matching bases. The DNA sequence follows: TGTGCCAGCAGCAACCCACGCAGGGGCCTTGGGGAGACCCAGTACTTC. This gives the protein CASSNPRRGLGETQYF.